These T cell receptor beta chains were read from a single sample in a study of OX40 agonist ivuxolimab in advanced cancers. TCRdb's copy holds only in-frame clones and misses some; the assay was immunoSEQ multiplex PCR. This repertoire shows about 83,000 clones, approximately 88% found once; its top ten account for roughly 7.3%. The starting material was CD4+ or CD8+ T cells sorted from blood, obtained in a trial of the OX40 agonist ivuxolimab. The origin of the receptors is an adult with an advanced solid tumor such as melanoma, head and neck, liver or kidney cancer. Both conserved end residues are part of each CDR3. The D gene is left open where the match is weak. Some rows mark clone size as missing; the rest say once, few, many or name a class of expanded clone.

d_call,clone_size,v_call,j_call,cdr3_nt,cdr3_aa
TRBD1,.,TRBV6-5,TRBJ1-5,TGTGCCAGCAGCCGACAGGGGAGGAGCAATCAGCCCCAGCATTTT,CASSRQGRSNQPQHF
TRBD1,.,TRBV14,TRBJ1-1,TGTGCCAGCAGCCAAGGTGGGACAGTGAGGAACACTGAAGCTTTCTTT,CASSQGGTVRNTEAFF
TRBD2,.,TRBV11-2,TRBJ2-2,TGTGCCAGCAGACTGAGGCGAGCGGGAGCCGGGGAGCTGTTTTTT,CASRLRRAGAGELFF
.,once,TRBV6-6,TRBJ1-5,TGTGCCAGCAGTTACTCCGTTACAGGCAATCAGCCCCAGCATTTT,CASSYSVTGNQPQHF
.,.,TRBV5-5,TRBJ1-2,TGTGCCAGCAGCTTGAGGCAGCCCTATGGCTACACCTTC,CASSLRQPYGYTF
TRBD2,.,TRBV7-9,TRBJ2-3,TGTGCCAGCACCTTAGAGGGACCTAGCGGGAGGGCCGCAGATACGCAGTATTTT,CASTLEGPSGRAADTQYF
.,.,TRBV9,TRBJ1-1,TGTGCCAGCAGCAACGACAGGAACACTGAAGCTTTCTTT,CASSNDRNTEAFF
.,.,TRBV7-9,TRBJ1-3,TGTGCCAGCAGCAGTAACTCTGGAAACACCATATATTTT,CASSSNSGNTIYF
.,.,TRBV5-1,TRBJ2-1,TGCGCCAGCAGCTTGGGGAGGGTAGCGCTCTCCAATGAGCAGTTCTTC,CASSLGRVALSNEQFF
TRBD2,once,TRBV7-2,TRBJ2-5,TGTGCCAGCAGCTCGGCTAGCGGGAGGGGGGGAGAGACCCAGTACTTC,CASSSASGRGGETQYF
.,few,TRBV4-1,TRBJ1-5,TGCGCCAGCAGCCATACAGGAGGCAATCAGCCCCAGCATTTT,CASSHTGGNQPQHF
.,.,TRBV5-1,TRBJ1-1,TGCGCCAGCAGCTTGGTTCAGACGAACACTGAAGCTTTCTTT,CASSLVQTNTEAFF
TRBD1,.,TRBV5-1,TRBJ2-7,TGCGCCAGCAGCTTGTTTTGGGGGACAGAAACCTACGAGCAGTACTTC,CASSLFWGTETYEQYF